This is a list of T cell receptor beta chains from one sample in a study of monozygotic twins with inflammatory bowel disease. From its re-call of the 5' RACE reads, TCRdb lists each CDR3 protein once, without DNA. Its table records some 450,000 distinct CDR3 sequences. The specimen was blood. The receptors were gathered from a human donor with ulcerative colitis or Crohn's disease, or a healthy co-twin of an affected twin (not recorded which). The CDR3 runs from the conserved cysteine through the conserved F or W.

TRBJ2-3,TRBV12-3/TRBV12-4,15,CASSRNTGSTDTQYF
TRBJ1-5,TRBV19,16,CASSMLGQGIEQPQHF
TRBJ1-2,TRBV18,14,CASSPPIDRDGYTF
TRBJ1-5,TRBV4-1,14,CASSQGLSNQPQHF
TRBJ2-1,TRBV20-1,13,CSARHGTYNEQFF
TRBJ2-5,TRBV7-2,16,CASTPWAGGLFETQYF
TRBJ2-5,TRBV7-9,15,CASSSRTSAVETQYF
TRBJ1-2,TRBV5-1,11,CASTGSHGYTF
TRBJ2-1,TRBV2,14,CAALGQGEYNEQFF
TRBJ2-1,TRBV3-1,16,CASSPMAGGTYNEQFF
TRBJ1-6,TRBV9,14,CASSFRQGISPLHF
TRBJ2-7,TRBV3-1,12,CASSQSNLEQYF
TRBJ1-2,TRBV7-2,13,CASSKDRDYGYTF
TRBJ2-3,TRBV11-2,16,CASSFSSGVSTDTQYF
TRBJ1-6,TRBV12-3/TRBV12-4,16,CASSQVAGSPNSPLHF
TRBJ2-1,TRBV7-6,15,CASSFRTGIYNEQFF
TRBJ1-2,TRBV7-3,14,CASSSTAGAGGYTF
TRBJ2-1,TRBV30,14,CAWLAGGKYNEQFF
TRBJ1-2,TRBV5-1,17,CASSLEGRRGTSYGYTF
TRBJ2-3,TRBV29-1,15,CSVARLADSTDTQYF
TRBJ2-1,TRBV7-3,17,CASSSSGRASSYNEQFF
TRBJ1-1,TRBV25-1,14,CASSENRDGTEAFF
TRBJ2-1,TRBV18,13,CASRTGNYNEQFF
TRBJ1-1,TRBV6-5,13,CASSYVGTSMAFF
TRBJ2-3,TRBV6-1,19,CASSPGLASPEISTDTQYF
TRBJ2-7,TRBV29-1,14,CSVGTGVSSYEQYF
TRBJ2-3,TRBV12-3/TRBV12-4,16,CASSYDSITSTDTQYF
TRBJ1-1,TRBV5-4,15,CASTTSKTVNTEAFF
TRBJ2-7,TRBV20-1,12,CSATGSSYEQYF
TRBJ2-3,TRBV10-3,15,CAISEFGGGTDTQYF
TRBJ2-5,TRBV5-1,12,CASSSRQETQYF
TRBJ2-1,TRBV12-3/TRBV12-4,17,CASTSRPGLASYNEQFF
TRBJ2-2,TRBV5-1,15,CASSPYVAGAGELFF
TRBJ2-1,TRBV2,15,CASSERRLSYNEQFF
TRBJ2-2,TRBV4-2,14,CASMGLLNTGELFF
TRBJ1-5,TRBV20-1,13,CSAPRSGESAQHF
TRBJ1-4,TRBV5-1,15,CASSSIGNSFEKLFF
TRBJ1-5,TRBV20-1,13,CSAREDTGQPQHF
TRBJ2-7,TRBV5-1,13,CASSSIQGYEQYF
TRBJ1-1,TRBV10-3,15,CAISAGQKINTEAFF
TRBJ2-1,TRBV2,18,CASSSGTSGGLYYNEQFF
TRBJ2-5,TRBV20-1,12,CSAIGLQETQYF
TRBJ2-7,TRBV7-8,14,CASSLGRAAYEQYF
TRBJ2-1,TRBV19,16,CASRTLAGGYYNEQFF